The 22 T cell receptor beta chains reported below all come from one sample, sequenced in a study of identical twins. TCRdb re-called the 5' RACE reads with MiXCR, one entry per CDR3 protein. The data hold some 560,000 distinct CDR3 sequences, with 7.5% to 10% observed a single time. The data also belong to a second study, concerning yellow fever vaccine responses in identical twins.

Source material: PBMCs. These TCRs come from a woman aged 18-29 years in good health.

This clonotype was counted a few times. The gene calls are TRBV3-1 and TRBJ2-5; a weak D match, TRBD2 (7 bases). Trimming shortened V by 2 bases and J by 5 bases, and 21 bases separated the two germline ends. Germline V lookup: CDR1 LGHDT, CDR2 YNNKEL (reference sequence). The CDR3 sequence is 17 residues long. In DNA, the CDR3 is TGTGCCAGCAGCCAATCTTTGACGGGGGGCAGGCGGGAGACCCAGTACTTC. This translates into CASSQSLTGGRRETQYF.

The chain has TRBV27 and TRBJ2-7; 8 bases agree with TRBD1. Looked up from germline, CDR1 is MNHEY and CDR2 is SMNVEV (reference sequence). V lost 4 bases to trimming and J lost 2 bases; unmatched junction nucleotides: 10. CDR3 length equals 16 residues. The CDR3 spells CASSSSRTGRTYEQYF. Written as DNA, the CDR3 is TGTGCCAGCAGTTCTTCCAGGACAGGGAGGACCTACGAGCAGTACTTC.

J is TRBJ1-5 and V is TRBV12-3 or TRBV12-4; unclear D gene. Trimming cost V 7 bases and J 3 bases, with 7 bases left between them. The CDR3 runs 12 residues. The CDR3 protein is CASTLYNQPQHF. The CDR3 DNA is TGTGCCAGCACCTTATACAATCAGCCCCAGCATTTT.

This clonotype turned up a few times. The rearrangement uses TRBV28 and TRBJ2-1; D is unresolved. The length of the CDR3 is 13 residues. The ends were cut back, 5 bases at V and 5 bases at J, with 10 bases in the middle. Germline values: CDR1 MDHEN, CDR2 SYDVKM. In nucleotides, the CDR3 is TGTGCCAGCAGTCCAAACCTCCACAATGAGCAGTTCTTC. It codes for CASSPNLHNEQFF.

In its sample, this clonotype was seen a few times. V and J are TRBV27 and TRBJ2-1, with TRBD2 matching over 12 bases. The CDR3 spans 18 residues. The J segment lost 0 bases and the V segment lost 5 bases, leaving 8 bases of the junction unmatched. The V gene's germline CDR1 is MNHEY and CDR2 SMNVEV (reference sequence). The CDR3: CASSPQLAGGPSYNEQFF. DNA of the CDR3: TGTGCCAGCAGTCCTCAACTAGCGGGGGGCCCCTCCTACAATGAGCAGTTCTTC.

This clonotype has more than one count but fewer than ten. The chain carries TRBV11-1 and TRBJ2-1; 12 bases align to TRBD2. Germline assignment: CDR1 SGHAT and CDR2 FQDESV (reference sequence). The V segment lost 8 bases and the J segment 0 bases; nucleotides outside the gene matches: 14. The CDR3 sequence is 19 residues long. CDR3 sequence reads: CASPRKTSGSGSSYNEQFF. CDR3 nucleotide sequence: TGTGCCAGCCCTAGGAAGACTAGCGGGAGTGGGAGCTCCTACAATGAGCAGTTCTTC.

V and J are TRBV5-8 and TRBJ2-3, with 7 positions matching TRBD1. Germline CDR1 SGHTS, CDR2 YDEGEE. V was clipped by 2 bases and J by 3 bases; unmatched bases: 6. The CDR3 sequence is 15 residues long. Written as DNA, the CDR3 is TGTGCCAGCAGCTTAAGGGACAGCCCGACAGATACGCAGTATTTT. It codes for CASSLRDSPTDTQYF.

The chain carries TRBV20-1 and TRBJ1-4; TRBD1 matches at 9 bases. The CDR3 loop spans 16 amino acids. After removal of 3 bases from V and 8 bases from J, the junction contained 13 bases not matched to a gene. Germline V gene sequence: CDR1 DFQATT, CDR2 SNEGSKA (reference sequence). The DNA for the CDR3 is TGCAGTGCTAGTTTCCTCCCCGGGACAGGGAACGAAAAACTGTTTTTT. As protein: CSASFLPGTGNEKLFF.

The chain employs TRBV14 and TRBJ2-1; no reliable D call. This CDR3 spans 14 amino acids. Germline values: CDR1 SGHDN, CDR2 FVKESK. The V end lost 4 bases, the J end lost 4 bases, and 11 bases lay between the germline ends. DNA for the CDR3: TGTGCCAGCAGCCCTCCCAGCGTTTACAATGAGCAGTTCTTC. It is translated as CASSPPSVYNEQFF.

This clonotype was seen more than once but under ten times. The chain's CDR3 is CASSLVSRGGQRSRTAKNIQYF. The CDR3 coding sequence is TGTGCCAGCAGCTTAGTATCGCGGGGGGGTCAGCGGTCCCGAACAGCCAAAAACATTCAGTACTTC. The J gene is TRBJ2-4, the V gene TRBV11-2; the match to TRBD2 covers 9 bases. The CDR3 has 22 amino acids. CDR1 and CDR2 from the germline V gene are SGHAT and FQNNGV. V dropped 1 base and J dropped 0; count of bases not matched to a gene: 19.

This clonotype was seen at least ten times. This chain links TRBV10-3 with TRBJ2-7, with a weak D call TRBD2 (7 bases). Germline CDR1 is ENHRY and CDR2 is SYGVKD. V lost 9 bases to trimming and J lost 6 bases, with 24 bases between them. This CDR3 has 15 amino acids. CDR3 sequence: CAILSAGAQTGEQYF. The CDR3, as DNA: TGTGCCATTCTCTCGGCGGGGGCGCAAACTGGCGAGCAGTACTTC.

This clonotype showed up many times. The chain links TRBV11-2 to TRBJ2-7; 11 nucleotides align to TRBD1. J gave up 4 bases and V 2 bases, and 4 bases lay outside the gene matches. Germline V gene data show CDR1 as SGHAT and CDR2 as FQNNGV. The CDR3 contains 15 residues. As DNA, the CDR3 is TGTGCCAGCAGCTTACTCGGACAGGGGGCTTACGAGCAGTACTTC. Translated, it gives CASSLLGQGAYEQYF.

For this clonotype: A read error is possible here, since a much larger clone lies one base away. The chain has TRBV6-5 and TRBJ2-4, with D hard to call. The CDR3 is 11 residues long. Germline CDR1 and CDR2: MNHEY and SVGAGI. Here the CDR3 DNA reads TGTGCCAGCAGTTTCAAAAACACTCAGTACTTC. This gives the protein CASSFKNTQYF.

Only a few counts were recorded for this clonotype. The chain uses TRBV25-1 and TRBJ2-5; TRBD2 might be the D (5 bases). With 1 base removed from V and 5 bases from J, the gap between germline ends came to 5 bases. The CDR3 sequence is 12 residues long. Germline-derived CDR1 and CDR2 are MGHDK and SYGVNS. CDR3 DNA: TGTGCCAGCAGTGAATGGAGGGAGACCCAGTACTTC. Translating it yields CASSEWRETQYF.

The CDR3 spells CASSRTSGRRGPYEQYF. CDR3 DNA: TGTGCCAGCAGTAGGACTAGCGGGAGGAGGGGTCCCTACGAGCAGTACTTC. The gene calls are TRBV13 and TRBJ2-7; 14 bases align to TRBD2. The CDR3 spans 17 residues. Germline lookup yields CDR1 PRHDT and CDR2 FYEKMQ (reference sequence). The V segment lost 6 bases and the J segment 2 bases; nucleotides outside the gene matches: 9.

This clonotype has just a few counts. The chain couples TRBV5-6 to TRBJ2-3; no reliable D call. The CDR3 covers 13 residues. V dropped 3 bases and J dropped 4 bases, with 9 bases sitting between them. Germline values: CDR1 SGHDT, CDR2 YYEEEE. DNA of the CDR3: TGTGCCAGCAGCTCCACTCCCCCAGATACGCAGTATTTT. As protein: CASSSTPPDTQYF.

Many counts were recorded for this clonotype. V is TRBV20-1 and J is TRBJ2-5; D unresolved. The CDR3 runs 14 residues. Germline V gives CDR1 DFQATT, CDR2 SNEGSKA (reference sequence). The V and J ends lost 2 bases and 1 base respectively, with 11 bases between them. The CDR3 sequence is CSARLIHTQETQYF. CDR3 DNA sequence: TGCAGTGCTAGACTTATCCATACCCAAGAGACCCAGTACTTC.

CDR3 DNA sequence: TGTGCCAGCAGCCATGGAACCAGGCAGGGATTCTACAATGAGCAGTTCTTC. Translation: CASSHGTRQGFYNEQFF. This chain links TRBV3-1 with TRBJ2-1; a possible D gene is TRBD1 (5 bases). The CDR3 totals 17 residues. Trimming cost V 3 bases and J 3 bases, with 18 bases left between them. Germline CDR1 and CDR2: LGHDT and YNNKEL (reference sequence).

This clonotype was picked up many times. J is TRBJ1-2 and V is TRBV24-1; 8 nucleotides align to TRBD1. The trim removed 3 bases at V and 7 bases at J, leaving 9 bases unmatched. Per germline, CDR1 KGHDR and CDR2 SFDVKD. The CDR3 totals 15 residues. The CDR3 region has the DNA TGTGCCACCAGTGATCGGACAGGGAATCTAGGTGGCTACACCTTC. This translates into CATSDRTGNLGGYTF.

In its sample, this clonotype was seen many times. The rearrangement joins TRBV7-9 to TRBJ2-2, with 8 positions matching TRBD1. After removal of 5 bases from V and 7 bases from J, the junction contained 6 bases not matched to a gene. The CDR3 loop spans 14 amino acids. Germline values: CDR1 SEHNR, CDR2 FQNEAQ (reference sequence). The CDR3 loop is CASSMTGADGELFF. CDR3 coding DNA: TGTGCCAGCAGCATGACAGGGGCTGACGGGGAGCTGTTTTTT.

This clonotype was observed a few times. The chain couples TRBV7-2 to TRBJ2-7; 8 positions match TRBD2. CDR3 size: 17 residues. Germline-derived CDR1 and CDR2 are SGHTA and FQGNSA. After removal of 0 bases from V and 0 bases from J, the junction contained 7 bases not matched to a gene. The CDR3 DNA follows: TGTGCCAGCAGCTTAGCGATAAGCGGGAGTCTCTCCTACGAGCAGTACTTC. Its translation: CASSLAISGSLSYEQYF.

The chain joins TRBV2 to TRBJ2-6; D is uncertain. V was cut by 3 bases and J by 4 bases, with 13 bases left in between. The CDR3 spans 16 residues. Per germline, CDR1 SNHLY and CDR2 FYNNEI. Here the CDR3 reads CASSDQLVSGANVLTF. CDR3 nucleotides: TGTGCCAGCAGTGATCAGCTGGTCTCAGGGGCCAACGTCCTGACTTTC.